The entry below describes one T cell receptor (beta chain). Its target is not known. These data originate in a study of T cell responses to AZD1222 COVID-19 vaccine. Study findings and constraints: Only a handful of AZD1222 recipients were seropositive at baseline.

Profiling relied on immunoSEQ multiplex PCR, and the TCRdb table lists in-frame clones only, not all of them. The repertoire holds about 200,000 clones, 85% to 95% seen once, with 0.95% to 1.1% in the top ten. CDR1 is MNHEY, CDR2 SVGAGI, per germline. V lost 0 bases and J 4 bases, leaving 12 bases between the germline ends. The CDR3 has 15 residues. The starting material was peripheral blood, obtained on day 0 of MenACWY control vaccination. The chain uses TRBV6-5 and TRBJ1-2, with D perhaps TRBD1 (6 bases). The origin of this receptor is an adult in good health. As DNA, the CDR3 is TGTGCCAGCAGTTACTCGGGAGGGGGAACCTATGGCTACACCTTC. As protein: CASSYSGGGTYGYTF.